This TCR beta chain was obtained from a study of human T cells and chemical hapten exposure. Overall study results and limits: TCRs whose frequency exceeded 1 in 1000 remained the same following DPC sensitization.

Described time point: pre-sensitization, week 0. Treatment defined: therapeutic diphenylcyclopropenone sensitization with weekly scalp DPC. The table lists this clonotype with many counts. Its cognate antigen is unknown. The CDR3 length is 13 residues. Germline V gene data show CDR1 as MNHNY and CDR2 as SVGAGI (reference sequence). V was shortened by 5 bases and J by 4 bases, with 11 bases between the two germline ends. TCRdb analysed the RACE reads with MiXCR anew, one entry per CDR3 protein. The sample has some 400,000 distinct CDR3 sequences; around 5.5% are singletons. This sequence was found in a woman in her forties or fifties with alopecia areata. Some clones in this sample may be carry-over from other donors' samples. This chain links TRBV6-6 with TRBJ1-2; no clear D. The sequencing used whole blood, collected in connection with sensitization to the hapten diphenylcyclopropenone (DPC). The CDR3 sequence: CASSATQVYGYTF. For the CDR3, the DNA is TGTGCCAGCAGTGCAACTCAGGTCTATGGCTACACCTTC.